In this sample, the clone carrying this T cell receptor (beta chain) turned up many times. Its target is unknown. The germline V gene has CDR1 SGHVS and CDR2 FQNEAQ. V lost 1 base to trimming and J lost 2 bases; unmatched junction nucleotides: 5. This CDR3 region has 15 residues. This record belongs to a study of T-cell reconstitution after alpha-beta-depleted transplantation in children. Study-wide points: Several hundred expanded graft clones reportedly supplied alpha-beta T cells about two months after transplant. T-cell counts and diversity at one year following transplant were attributed mainly to newly produced T cells. Surviving recipient T cells and thymic progenitors produced the high day-60 TCRbeta diversity seen in some patients.

The TCRbeta library incorporated unique molecular identifiers. A single record per CDR3 protein comes from TCRdb applying MiXCR to the PCR reads. The sample yields 700,000 to 950,000 distinct CDR3 sequences, 15% to 20% seen once. This specimen was PBMCs, mostly from graft donor cells, taken 360 days after TCRalphabeta/CD19-depleted stem cell transplant. The sequence came from a male patient younger than 18 who had a stem cell transplant for acute lymphoblastic leukemia, so the T cells may come from the graft donor. The rearrangement joins TRBV7-8 to TRBJ2-7; TRBD1 aligns across 7 bases. This CDR3 reads CASSLEDRPTYEQYF. The DNA of the CDR3 is TGTGCCAGCAGCTTAGAGGACAGGCCGACCTACGAGCAGTACTTC.